Below are 3 T cell receptor beta chains sequenced from a single sample in a study of shared clonotypes between healthy human individuals. Clones were sequenced by immunoSEQ multiplex PCR, and TCRdb holds only the in-frame ones, with some missing. The repertoire includes about 1.5 million clones, approximately 98% of them detected once, and roughly 0.4% sits in the top ten. Sequencing was done on a sample of naive CD4+ T cells sorted from blood. Subset here: CD45RA+ positively selected. The source of these receptors is a man aged 25 to 40 in good health.

The chain joins TRBV21-1 to TRBJ1-2. TRBV21-1 represents a pseudogene. The CDR3 loop spans 15 amino acids. CDR3 in DNA: TGTGCCAGCAGCAACAAGAGCGTCTTTAACTATGGCTACACCTTC. Translation gives CASSNKSVFNYGYTF.

The chain combines TRBV9 with TRBJ2-3, with 12 bases lining up with TRBD2. V was pared by 0 bases and J by 6 bases, with 2 bases of the junction left unmatched. Looked up from germline, CDR1 is SGDLS and CDR2 is YYNGEE. The CDR3 covers 15 residues. The CDR3 bases are TGTGCCAGCAGCGTAGTACTAGCGGGAGGCGATACGCAGTATTTT. Translation gives CASSVVLAGGDTQYF.

As DNA, the CDR3 is TGCAGCGTTGGCCGGGGAAGACTAGCGGGAGACCACGAGCAGTACTTC. Its translation is CSVGRGRLAGDHEQYF. V is TRBV29-1 and J is TRBJ2-7; the match to TRBD2 covers 12 bases. V gave up 4 bases and J gave up 5 bases; unmatched junction bases: 12. CDR3 length equals 16 residues. Germline V lookup: CDR1 SQVTM, CDR2 ANQGSEA.